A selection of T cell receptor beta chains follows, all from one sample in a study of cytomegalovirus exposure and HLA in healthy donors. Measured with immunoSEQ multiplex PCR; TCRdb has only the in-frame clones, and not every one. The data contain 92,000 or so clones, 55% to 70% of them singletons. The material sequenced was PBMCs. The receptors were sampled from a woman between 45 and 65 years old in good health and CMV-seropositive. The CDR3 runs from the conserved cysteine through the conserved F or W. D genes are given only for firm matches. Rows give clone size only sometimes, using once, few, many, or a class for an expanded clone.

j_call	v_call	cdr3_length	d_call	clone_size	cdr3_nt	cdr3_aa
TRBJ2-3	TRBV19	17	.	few	TGTGCCAGTAGTATTGGGGCAGGGGTGGTGGGCACAGATACGCAGTATTTT	CASSIGAGVVGTDTQYF
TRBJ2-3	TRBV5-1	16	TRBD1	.	TGCGCCAGCAGCCTACACCCGGACAGGGACACAGATACGCAGTATTTT	CASSLHPDRDTDTQYF
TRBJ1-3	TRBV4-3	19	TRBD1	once	TGCGCCAGCAGAACTAATCACGCCCGGGACAGGGGCCTGGGAAACACCATATATTTT	CASRTNHARDRGLGNTIYF
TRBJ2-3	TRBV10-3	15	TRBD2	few	TGTGCCATCAGTGAGCGGGGGGAGGGCACAGATACGCAGTATTTT	CAISERGEGTDTQYF
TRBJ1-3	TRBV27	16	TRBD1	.	TGTGCCAGCAAGAGGACGGGGGACAGCTCTGGAAACACCATATATTTT	CASKRTGDSSGNTIYF
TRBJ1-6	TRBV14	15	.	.	TGTGCCAGCAGCCAAAGCCCGGGGGATGATTCACCCCTCCACTTT	CASSQSPGDDSPLHF
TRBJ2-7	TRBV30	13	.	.	TGTGCCTGGAGTTCTTCGGACAGAGGCGAGCAGTACTTC	CAWSSSDRGEQYF
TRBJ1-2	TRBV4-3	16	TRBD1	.	TGCGCCAGCAGCCCTTACCCGGGACAGGGGGCTTTTGGCTACACCTTC	CASSPYPGQGAFGYTF
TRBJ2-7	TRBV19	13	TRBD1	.	TGTGCCAGTAGCGGGGACAGGGACTACGAGCAGTACTTC	CASSGDRDYEQYF
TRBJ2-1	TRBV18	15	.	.	TGTGCCAGCTCACCAGGGGGACACCCTTACAATGAGCAGTTCTTC	CASSPGGHPYNEQFF
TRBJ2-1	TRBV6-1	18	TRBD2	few	TGTGCCAGCAGTGAGAAGCGGGGAATCCTAAGCTCCTACAATGAGCAGTTCTTC	CASSEKRGILSSYNEQFF
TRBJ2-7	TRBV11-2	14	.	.	TGTGCCAGCAGCTTAGGAGGGAAAGCCGGCGAGCAGTACTTC	CASSLGGKAGEQYF
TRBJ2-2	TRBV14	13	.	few	TGTGCCAGCAGCCACTTGAACACCGGGGAGCTGTTTTTT	CASSHLNTGELFF
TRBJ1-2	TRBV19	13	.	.	TGTGCCAGTAGAAACAGGGTAACTTATGGCTACACCTTC	CASRNRVTYGYTF
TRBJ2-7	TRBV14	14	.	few	TGTGCCAGCAGCAAAAGGGGTCCTCCGGGCGAGCAGTACTTC	CASSKRGPPGEQYF
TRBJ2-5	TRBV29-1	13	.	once	TGCAGCGTTGCCCCCAGGGTTCTGCAGACCCAGTACTTC	CSVAPRVLQTQYF
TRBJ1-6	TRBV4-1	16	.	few	TGCGCCAGCAGCCAAGAAACAGGGTTAGGGGTTTCACCCCTCCACTTT	CASSQETGLGVSPLHF
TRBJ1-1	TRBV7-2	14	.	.	TGTGCCAGCAGCTTAGCACTAGGGAACACTGAAGCTTTCTTT	CASSLALGNTEAFF
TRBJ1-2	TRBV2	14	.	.	TGTGCCAGCAGTGTGGTCAAGGAAAGCGTCGGCTACACCTTC	CASSVVKESVGYTF
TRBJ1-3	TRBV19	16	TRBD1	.	TGTGCCAGTAGTTATTCAGGGACAGGGCCTGGAAACACCATATATTTT	CASSYSGTGPGNTIYF
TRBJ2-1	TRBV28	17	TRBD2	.	TGTGCCAGCAGTCCAGCGAGGGAACGGGGGGAAGACAATGAGCAGTTCTTC	CASSPARERGEDNEQFF
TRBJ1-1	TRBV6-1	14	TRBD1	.	TGTGCCACGATTAGTCGGACAGGGAGCACTGAAGCTTTCTTT	CATISRTGSTEAFF
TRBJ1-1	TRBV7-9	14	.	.	TGTGCCAGCAGCTGGACAGAGAGAGGCACTGAAGCTTTCTTT	CASSWTERGTEAFF
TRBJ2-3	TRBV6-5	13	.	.	TGTGCCAGCAGAACGACAGGCACAGATACGCAGTATTTT	CASRTTGTDTQYF
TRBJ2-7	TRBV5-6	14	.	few	TGTGCCAGCAGCTTGGCCAGTGGGAGGAACGAGCAGTACTTC	CASSLASGRNEQYF